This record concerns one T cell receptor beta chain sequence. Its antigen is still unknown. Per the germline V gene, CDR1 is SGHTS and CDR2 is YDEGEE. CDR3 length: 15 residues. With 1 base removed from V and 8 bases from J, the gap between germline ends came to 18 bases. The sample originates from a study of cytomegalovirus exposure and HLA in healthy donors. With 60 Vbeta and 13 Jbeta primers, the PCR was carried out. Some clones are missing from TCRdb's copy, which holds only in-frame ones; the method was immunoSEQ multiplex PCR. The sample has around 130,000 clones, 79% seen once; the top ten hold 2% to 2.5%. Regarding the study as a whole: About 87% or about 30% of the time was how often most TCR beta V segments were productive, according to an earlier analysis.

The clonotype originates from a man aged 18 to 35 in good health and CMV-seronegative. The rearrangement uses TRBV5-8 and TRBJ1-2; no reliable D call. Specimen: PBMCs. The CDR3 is CASSLSAGSFEGYTF. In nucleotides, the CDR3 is TGTGCCAGCAGCTTGTCGGCAGGTTCGTTCGAAGGCTACACCTTC.